This TCR beta chain is drawn from a study of CD8 T cells in ankylosing spondylitis (dated by TCRdb to the late 2010s). About the study as a whole: The study set out to find disease-linked TCR variants by profiling T cell receptor beta repertoires in ankylosing spondylitis patients and healthy donors. The full study cohort comprised some 27 ankylosing spondylitis patients and over 95 healthy donors. Samples of peripheral blood were taken, and for ankylosing spondylitis patients, synovial fluid was collected as well.

From the germline V gene, CDR1 is SGHRS and CDR2 is YFSETQ. There are 13 amino acids in the CDR3, from cysteine to phenylalanine inclusive. Left in the record is the CDR3 DNA by itself, 39 bases read in frame from the first base. Trimming at the junction amounts to 4 bases on V and 7 bases on J, and the germline ends lie 12 bases apart. The sample was run on an Illumina HiSeq 2500. Quantitative 5'-RACE with molecular barcodes was the method used to prepare the TCR beta libraries. Per the authors' processing: To identify disease-linked TCR variants, a new computational method was used, one built on a probabilistic model of VDJ rearrangement. TCRdb passed the public sequencing reads through fastp at Q25 and MiXCR, retaining productive beta sequences. Identical CDR3 protein sequences are pooled into one entry, listed with their most common genes and DNA. TCRdb's processing, not the authors' own work, is the source of the V and J calls. For this sample the table gives hundreds of thousands of distinct CDR3 sequences, of which around 11% were detected only once. The top ten constitute around 0.51% of the sample.

The research as a whole found: A TCR beta motif made up of several highly homologous amino acid variants appeared to be characteristic of blood from ankylosing spondylitis patients. A CD8+ phenotype was shown by the disease-linked clones, which were found at relatively low frequencies in peripheral blood. The disease-linked clones were reported to be significantly enriched in matched synovial fluid samples from ankylosing spondylitis patients. Some of the motif variants had been reported before in the synovial fluid and blood of reactive arthritis patients, a finding that suggests common disease-initiation mechanisms.

This clonotype turned up a few times. Its cognate antigen has yet to be identified. Base qualities are missing; no much larger clone stands one base away. The TCR sequence derives from a male donor with ankylosing spondylitis. The chain was built from TRBV5-1 and TRBJ1-5, with the D gene too uncertain to name. The material sequenced was blood, either unsorted or a sorted T cell fraction (not recorded which). The CDR3 region: CASSTALGQPQHF. At the DNA level, the sequence is TGCGCCAGCAGCACCGCGTTGGGGCAGCCCCAGCATTTT. The full variable domain, completed from the reference TRBV5-1 and TRBJ1-5 proteins outside the CDR3, reads KAGVTQTPRYLIKTRGQQVTLSCSPISGHRSVSWYQQTPGQGLQFLFEYFSETQRNKGNFPGRFSGRQFSNSRSEMNVSTLELGDSALYLCASSTALGQPQHFGDGTRLSIL.